This T cell receptor beta chain was sequenced in a study of cytomegalovirus exposure and HLA in healthy donors. This CDR3 spans 18 amino acids. The V gene lost 0 bases and the J gene lost 8 bases, with 23 bases spanning the gap. CDR1 is MGHRA, CDR2 YSYEKL, per germline. Profiling relied on immunoSEQ multiplex PCR, and the TCRdb table lists in-frame clones only, not all of them. The sample lists around 80,000 clones; 95% to 97% were seen once. This receptor was obtained from a woman aged 18-29 years in good health and CMV-seronegative. The sample was PBMCs. The rearrangement joins TRBV4-1 to TRBJ2-1; possibly TRBD2 for D (6 bases). DNA for the CDR3: TGCGCCAGCAGCCAAGATAGGCAGGGACTCGCTCAGGCTTATGAGCAGTTCTTC. Protein: CASSQDRQGLAQAYEQFF.